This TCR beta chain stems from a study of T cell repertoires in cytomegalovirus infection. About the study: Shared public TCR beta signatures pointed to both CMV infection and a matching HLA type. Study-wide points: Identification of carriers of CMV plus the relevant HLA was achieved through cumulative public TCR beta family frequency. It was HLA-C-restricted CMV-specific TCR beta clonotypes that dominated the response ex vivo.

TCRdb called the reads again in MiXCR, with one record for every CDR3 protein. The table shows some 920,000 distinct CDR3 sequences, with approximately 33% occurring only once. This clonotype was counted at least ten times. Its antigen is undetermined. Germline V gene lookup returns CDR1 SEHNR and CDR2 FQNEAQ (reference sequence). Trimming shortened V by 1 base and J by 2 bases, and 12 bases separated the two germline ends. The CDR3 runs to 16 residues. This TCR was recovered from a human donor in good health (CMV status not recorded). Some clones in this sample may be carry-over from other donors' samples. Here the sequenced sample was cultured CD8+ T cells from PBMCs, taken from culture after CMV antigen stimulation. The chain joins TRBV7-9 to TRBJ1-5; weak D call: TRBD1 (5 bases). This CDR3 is CASSLGSDSRNQPQHF. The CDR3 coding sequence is TGTGCCAGCAGCTTAGGATCCGACAGCCGCAATCAGCCCCAGCATTTT.